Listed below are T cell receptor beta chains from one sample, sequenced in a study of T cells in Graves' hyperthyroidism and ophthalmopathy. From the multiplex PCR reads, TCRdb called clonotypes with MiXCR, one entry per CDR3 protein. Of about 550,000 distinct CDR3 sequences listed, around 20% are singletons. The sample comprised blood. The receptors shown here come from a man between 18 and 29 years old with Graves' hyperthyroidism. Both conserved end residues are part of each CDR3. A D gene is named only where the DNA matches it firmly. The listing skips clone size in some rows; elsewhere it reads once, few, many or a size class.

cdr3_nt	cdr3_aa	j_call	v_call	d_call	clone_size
TGTGCCAGCAGTGAGGAGCAGAGCAATCAGCCCCAGCATTTT	CASSEEQSNQPQHF	TRBJ1-5	TRBV2	.	few
TGTGCCACCAGTGATCATAGGACAAGCGGCTACACCTTC	CATSDHRTSGYTF	TRBJ1-2	TRBV24-1	.	many
TGCGCCAGCAGCCGTTGGACAGGCAATCGGCCCCAGCATTTT	CASSRWTGNRPQHF	TRBJ1-5	TRBV4-1	TRBD1	.
TGTGCCAGCAGTTACCCCTCGACAGTTTCGGGCACTGAAGCTTTCTTT	CASSYPSTVSGTEAFF	TRBJ1-1	TRBV6-5	.	many
TGCGCCAGCAGCTTGGACCACGAGCAGTGCTTC	CASSLDHEQCF	TRBJ2-7	TRBV5-1	.	.
TGTGCCAGCAGTCCTTTCCGGGACAGGGGGATCTACGAGCAGTACTTC	CASSPFRDRGIYEQYF	TRBJ2-7	TRBV6-2/TRBV6-3	TRBD1	.
TGTGCCAGTGAAGGGTGGCAAGCCAAAAACATTCAGTACTTC	CASEGWQAKNIQYF	TRBJ2-4	TRBV6-1	.	.
TGTGCCAACAGCTTAGGAGGACAGGGGTACGAGCAGTACTTC	CANSLGGQGYEQYF	TRBJ2-7	TRBV7-8	TRBD1	.
TGTGCCAGCAGCCTTCTCCGAGCGACAAGGCTCAAGACTGAAGCTTTCTTT	CASSLLRATRLKTEAFF	TRBJ1-1	TRBV12-3/TRBV12-4	.	few
TGTGCCAGCAGCGCACACGGGACTCAAGAGACCCAGTACTTC	CASSAHGTQETQYF	TRBJ2-5	TRBV9	.	.
TGCGCCAGCAGCTGGATGGAGGGGGCTAGTTCACCCCTCCACTTT	CASSWMEGASSPLHF	TRBJ1-6	TRBV5-1	TRBD1	few
TGTGCCAGCAGTGCCAGGTTTGACAATCAGCCCCAGCATTTT	CASSARFDNQPQHF	TRBJ1-5	TRBV6-4	.	.
TGTGCCAGCAGTCTTTCCGGGAGCTCCTACGAGCAGTACTTC	CASSLSGSSYEQYF	TRBJ2-7	TRBV12-3/TRBV12-4	.	many
TGTGCCAGCAGCTCGGGACTTCTCTATGGCTACACCTTC	CASSSGLLYGYTF	TRBJ1-2	TRBV5-5	.	many
TGTGCCAGCAGTGATACGGGGGGCGGGAAGACCCAGTACTTC	CASSDTGGGKTQYF	TRBJ2-5	TRBV2	.	many
TGTGCCAGCAGTTACCCCCAGGGGAATCAGCCCCAGCATTTT	CASSYPQGNQPQHF	TRBJ1-5	TRBV6-7	.	few
TGTGCCAGCAGCTCCGACGACTACGAGCAGTACTTC	CASSSDDYEQYF	TRBJ2-7	TRBV7-8	.	many
TGTGCCAGCAGCTTACATGGCGGGGGCGCCGGGGAGACCCAGTACTTC	CASSLHGGGAGETQYF	TRBJ2-5	TRBV11-2	.	many
TGTGCCTGGAGTGTACCAGGGAAGGGCTACGAGCAGTACTTC	CAWSVPGKGYEQYF	TRBJ2-7	TRBV30	.	.